This T cell receptor beta chain was found in a study of blood T cell repertoires in COVID-19. Looking at the study overall: The analysed material was cDNA or gDNA that came from T cells, B-cell-depleted T cells, or PBMCs.

Patients from Seattle were sampled longitudinally, starting during active infection. Source study methods: Amplifying reference gene primers gave estimates of nucleated cell counts. The repertoire was sequenced with immunoSEQ multiplex PCR; TCRdb's copy has only in-frame clones and lacks some. V and J calls and clone size are those listed in that table; D and trimming were worked out from the DNA. The sample consists of about 360,000 clones, 86% of them appearing once. Germline V gene sequence: CDR1 ENHRY, CDR2 SYGVKD. CDR3 length: 13 amino acids. V shed 0 bases and J shed 2 bases, with 5 bases lying between them.

The sequence was collected from a woman aged 60-70 years with COVID-19, enrolled during active disease. The rearrangement joins TRBV10-3 to TRBJ2-7; D unclear. The sequencing input was peripheral blood. CDR3 region: CAISESQTYEQYF. DNA of the CDR3: TGTGCCATCAGTGAGTCGCAGACCTACGAGCAGTACTTC.